The 27 T cell receptor beta chains below were found in one sample sequenced in a study of cytomegalovirus exposure and HLA in healthy donors. A multiplex PCR was run with 60 Vbeta primers and 13 Jbeta primers. Produced via immunoSEQ multiplex PCR; TCRdb's table is partial and in-frame only. Of around 210,000 clones in the sample, around 80% were seen once. The sequenced sample consisted of PBMCs. The source is a boy between 5 and 17 years old in good health and CMV-seronegative.

The chain is built from TRBV5-4 and TRBJ2-7, with 7 bases identical to TRBD2. Germline CDR1 SGHNT, CDR2 YYREEE (reference sequence). The CDR3 loop spans 14 amino acids. With 4 bases clipped from V and 5 bases from J, the junction kept 9 bases outside the gene matches. CDR3 DNA sequence: TGTGCCAGCAGCCCGAACGGGGGGTCCGACGAGCAGTACTTC. This translates into CASSPNGGSDEQYF.

Concerning this clone: Its ends do not fully match the called genes, so a read error is possible. The chain has TRBV2 and TRBJ1-5, with no clear D. The CDR3 consists of 15 residues. In germline, CDR1 is SNHLY, CDR2 FYNNEI. For the CDR3, the DNA is TGTGCCAGCAGTGAACTGGCGTATAGCAATCAGCCCCAGCGTTTT. Its protein product is CASSELAYSNQPQRF.

This chain uses TRBV5-1 with TRBJ2-3; D is ambiguous. The CDR3 is 16 amino acids. In germline, CDR1 is SGHRS, CDR2 YFSETQ. Between the trimmed V and J ends, which lost 0 bases and 0 bases, there was a span of 11 bases. CDR3 DNA: TGCGCCAGCAGCTTGGACCGCCAGTCTAGCACAGATACGCAGTATTTT. Translation: CASSLDRQSSTDTQYF.

CDR3 region: CATSPLSFGQGGYTF. Written as DNA, the CDR3 is TGTGCCACCAGCCCCCTGTCCTTCGGACAGGGAGGCTACACCTTC. V is TRBV15 and J is TRBJ1-2, with 8 bases that match TRBD1. Looked up from germline, CDR1 is LNHNV and CDR2 is YYDKDF (reference sequence). With 5 bases clipped from V and 8 bases from J, the junction kept 13 bases outside the gene matches. The CDR3 covers 15 residues.

This chain uses TRBV7-6 with TRBJ1-1; no clear D gene. The germline V gene encodes CDR1 SGHVS and CDR2 FNYEAQ. V dropped 3 bases and J dropped 8 bases, with 13 bases sitting between them. The CDR3 extends over 13 amino acids. The CDR3 is CASSLERGWEAFF. The CDR3 DNA reads TGTGCCAGCAGCTTGGAACGAGGGTGGGAAGCTTTCTTT.

V and J are TRBV14 and TRBJ1-1; D unresolved. This CDR3 region has 14 residues. Germline V gives CDR1 SGHDN, CDR2 FVKESK. V was trimmed by 0 bases and J by 4 bases, leaving 9 bases between them. CDR3 coding DNA: TGTGCCAGCAGCCAAGAGATGAGGGTCACTGAAGCTTTCTTT. This codes for CASSQEMRVTEAFF.

This chain uses TRBV19 with TRBJ1-3, with a possible D match to TRBD1 (5 bases). V lost 4 bases and J 4 bases, leaving 14 bases between the germline ends. Germline V gene data show CDR1 as LNHDA and CDR2 as SQIVND (reference sequence). The CDR3 totals 15 residues. The CDR3 here is CASSNPGGSGNTIYF. For the CDR3, the DNA is TGTGCCAGTAGTAACCCGGGGGGTTCAGGAAACACCATATATTTT.

This sequence joins TRBV5-1 and TRBJ2-2, with a possible D match to TRBD2 (6 bases). The CDR3 length is 16 residues. Per the germline V gene, CDR1 is SGHRS and CDR2 is YFSETQ. Between the trimmed V and J ends, which lost 1 base and 2 bases, there was a span of 12 bases. CDR3 nucleotide sequence: TGCGCCAGCAGCTTGACACCCGGGACTAACACCGGGGAGCTGTTTTTT. It encodes CASSLTPGTNTGELFF.

CDR3: CASSRTGGTGELFF. Written as DNA, the CDR3 is TGTGCCAGCAGCAGGACAGGGGGCACCGGGGAGCTGTTTTTT. V and J are TRBV9 and TRBJ2-2; 10 bases fit TRBD1. The germline V gene encodes CDR1 SGDLS and CDR2 YYNGEE. This CDR3 has 14 residues. J lost 4 bases, V lost 4 bases, and 1 base had no gene match.

The chain has TRBV18 and TRBJ2-1, with D perhaps TRBD1 (5 bases). CDR1 and CDR2 from the germline V gene are KGHSH and LQKENI. V lost 2 bases, J lost 7 bases, and 15 bases lay in between. The CDR3 covers 15 residues. CDR3 sequence: CASSPGRAIRNEQFF. The CDR3 DNA reads TGTGCCAGCTCACCAGGCAGGGCTATTAGGAATGAGCAGTTCTTC.

Worth noting for this clone: The sample has other DNA sequences that encode this CDR3 too. CDR3 in DNA: TGCGCCAGCAGCACCGGACAGGGCCGGACTGAAGCTTTCTTT. Its translation is CASSTGQGRTEAFF. The chain has TRBV5-1 and TRBJ1-1; the match to TRBD1 covers 8 bases. V shed 4 bases and J 5 bases; nucleotides not matched to a gene: 7. Germline V gene sequence: CDR1 SGHRS, CDR2 YFSETQ. The CDR3 consists of 14 residues. The full variable domain, completed using reference TRBV5-1 and TRBJ1-1, is KAGVTQTPRYLIKTRGQQVTLSCSPISGHRSVSWYQQTPGQGLQFLFEYFSETQRNKGNFPGRFSGRQFSNSRSEMNVSTLELGDSALYLCASSTGQGRTEAFFGQGTRLTVV.

This sequence joins TRBV4-2 and TRBJ1-1, with 7 bases fitting TRBD1. Germline V lookup: CDR1 LGHNA, CDR2 YNFKEQ. The CDR3 is made up of 13 amino acids. J lost 7 bases, V lost 4 bases, and 6 bases had no gene match. CDR3 sequence (DNA): TGTGCCAGCAGCCCCCAGGCAGGGGGTGAAGCTTTCTTT. This gives the protein CASSPQAGGEAFF.

The table lists this clone with a few counts. The chain recombines TRBV25-1 with TRBJ1-5; D possibly corresponds to TRBD1 (6 bases). CDR3 length: 17 residues. The germline gives CDR1 MGHDK, CDR2 SYGVNS. Deletions cut 0 bases from V and 1 base from J, with 13 bases between. The DNA for the CDR3 is TGTGCCAGCAGTGAATATATCGGGCAGGGGAGCAATCAGCCCCAGCATTTT. The encoded protein is CASSEYIGQGSNQPQHF.

The chain combines TRBV9 with TRBJ1-5, with TRBD1 matching over 9 bases. There are 15 residues in the CDR3. The germline CDR1 and CDR2 sequences are SGDLS and YYNGEE. V gave up 0 bases and J gave up 4 bases; unmatched junction bases: 2. CDR3 residues: CASSVAGTGNQPQHF. DNA of the CDR3: TGTGCCAGCAGCGTAGCAGGGACAGGGAATCAGCCCCAGCATTTT.

The chain links TRBV7-2 to TRBJ2-2; 9 bases are shared with TRBD2. The CDR3 sequence is 16 residues long. The germline V gene has CDR1 SGHTA and CDR2 FQGNSA. The V and J ends lost 0 bases and 7 bases, in that order; junction bases with no gene match: 6. The CDR3 reads CASSLASGRKIGELFF. CDR3 nucleotide sequence: TGTGCCAGCAGCTTAGCCAGCGGGAGGAAGATCGGGGAGCTGTTTTTT. Combining the CDR3 with reference TRBV7-2 and TRBJ2-2 gives the whole variable domain GAGVSQSPSNKVTEKGKDVELRCDPISGHTALYWYRQSLGQGLEFLIYFQGNSAPDKSGLPSDRFSAERTGGSVSTLTIQRTQQEDSAVYLCASSLASGRKIGELFFGEGSRLTVL.

V and J are TRBV15 and TRBJ2-7, with 10 nucleotides matching TRBD2. The V and J ends lost 0 bases and 2 bases, in that order; junction bases with no gene match: 10. In germline, CDR1 is LNHNV, CDR2 YYDKDF (reference sequence). CDR3 length equals 18 residues. The CDR3 DNA reads as TGTGCCACCAGCAGAGATTCTAGCGGGAGAAGGTTGGCCTACGAGCAGTACTTC. Translation gives CATSRDSSGRRLAYEQYF.

V and J are TRBV7-9 and TRBJ1-3; TRBD1 aligns across 7 bases. Germline V gene sequence: CDR1 SEHNR, CDR2 FQNEAQ (reference sequence). The CDR3 totals 14 residues. The V segment lost 4 bases and the J segment 4 bases; nucleotides outside the gene matches: 4. CDR3 DNA: TGTGCCAGCAGCTACGGGACAGCCGGAAACACCATATATTTT. Its protein is CASSYGTAGNTIYF.

A remark on this clone: This specimen includes other DNA sequences encoding the same CDR3. CDR3 DNA sequence: TGTGCCAGCAGTGAAGCCCCTCGGGGTAGCAATCAGCCCCAGCATTTT. Protein sequence: CASSEAPRGSNQPQHF. This chain links TRBV6-1 with TRBJ1-5; D is unresolved. Per the germline V gene, CDR1 is MNHNS and CDR2 is SASEGT. The ends were cut back, 0 bases at V and 0 bases at J, with 9 bases in the middle. The CDR3 is made up of 16 amino acids.

This clone was found once. The rearrangement joins TRBV13 to TRBJ2-4; D is undetermined. CDR3 length: 13 residues. The germline V gene has CDR1 PRHDT and CDR2 FYEKMQ (reference sequence). Trimming pared 4 bases from V and 4 bases from J, leaving 8 bases between. The CDR3 reads CASSSPPKNIQYF. Written as DNA, the CDR3 is TGTGCCAGCAGCTCCCCCCCAAAAAACATTCAGTACTTC.

This clone came up a few times. The chain employs TRBV7-3 and TRBJ1-2; D possibly corresponds to TRBD1 (5 bases). The V gene's germline CDR1 is SGHTA and CDR2 FQGTGA. V was clipped by 2 bases and J by 4 bases, with 14 bases between them. The CDR3 consists of 15 residues. CDR3 sequence: CASSLYAGPLYGYTF. In DNA, the CDR3 is TGTGCCAGCAGCTTATACGCAGGGCCCCTCTATGGCTACACCTTC.

This chain links TRBV18 with TRBJ1-3; TRBD1 might be the D (6 bases). V gave up 3 bases and J gave up 0 bases, with 12 bases separating them. Germline CDR1 KGHSH, CDR2 LQKENI. The CDR3 runs to 16 residues. CDR3 amino acids: CASSPLQGSSGNTIYF. The CDR3 DNA is TGTGCCAGCTCACCTTTACAGGGCAGCTCTGGAAACACCATATATTTT.

The genes are TRBV19 and TRBJ1-3; possibly TRBD1 for D (5 bases). CDR3 length: 16 residues. The V end lost 9 bases, the J end lost 5 bases, and 23 bases lay between the germline ends. Per the germline V gene, CDR1 is LNHDA and CDR2 is SQIVND (reference sequence). CDR3 DNA: TGTGCCAGCTATGCTGGGACTTCGCTATTTCGAAACACCATATATTTT. Translation gives CASYAGTSLFRNTIYF.

This clone was counted once. J is TRBJ2-6 and V is TRBV10-1; 8 nucleotides line up with TRBD2. The CDR3 totals 21 residues. The trim removed 6 bases at V and 0 bases at J, leaving 19 bases unmatched. Germline-derived CDR1 and CDR2 are WNHNN and SYGVQD (reference sequence). The CDR3 nucleotides read TGCGCCAGCAGCGAATGTTTCGGGACTAGGAGGGGAAGCTCTGGGGCCAACGTCCTGACTTTC. Translated, it gives CASSECFGTRRGSSGANVLTF.

The chain is built from TRBV11-2 and TRBJ2-5, with 9 bases fitting TRBD2. Trimming at V came to 2 bases and at J to 3 bases, leaving 7 bases not matched to a gene. This CDR3 is 16 amino acids long. Germline V CDR1 and CDR2: SGHAT, FQNNGV. Here the CDR3 DNA reads TGTGCCAGCAGCTTATTCGCGGGGGGGCTTAAAGAGACCCAGTACTTC. Its protein product is CASSLFAGGLKETQYF.

This rearrangement joins TRBV7-9 to TRBJ1-1; 7 bases match TRBD1. CDR1 SEHNR and CDR2 FQNEAQ come from the germline V gene (reference sequence). V was clipped by 5 bases and J by 11 bases; unmatched bases: 8. The CDR3 has 12 amino acids. The CDR3, as DNA: TGTGCCAGCAGCGCAGGGACAGCTGGGGCTTTCTTT. This encodes CASSAGTAGAFF.

This clone was seen a few times. V and J are TRBV4-1 and TRBJ2-7, with 7 nucleotides matching TRBD1. V trimming: 0 bases; J trimming: 8 bases; junction bases outside the gene matches: 13. The CDR3 consists of 16 residues. Germline V gene data show CDR1 as MGHRA and CDR2 as YSYEKL. CDR3 protein: CASSQDPARGTLQQYF. The DNA of the CDR3 is TGCGCCAGCAGCCAAGATCCTGCCAGGGGGACCTTGCAGCAGTACTTC.

The V and J genes are TRBV27 and TRBJ1-1; maybe TRBD1 (6 bases). This CDR3 spans 14 amino acids. Trimming shortened V by 3 bases and J by 4 bases, and 12 bases separated the two germline ends. Germline lookup yields CDR1 MNHEY and CDR2 SMNVEV (reference sequence). CDR3 coding DNA: TGTGCCAGCAGTTTTGCCAGGGGACGCACTGAAGCTTTCTTT. This sequence encodes CASSFARGRTEAFF.